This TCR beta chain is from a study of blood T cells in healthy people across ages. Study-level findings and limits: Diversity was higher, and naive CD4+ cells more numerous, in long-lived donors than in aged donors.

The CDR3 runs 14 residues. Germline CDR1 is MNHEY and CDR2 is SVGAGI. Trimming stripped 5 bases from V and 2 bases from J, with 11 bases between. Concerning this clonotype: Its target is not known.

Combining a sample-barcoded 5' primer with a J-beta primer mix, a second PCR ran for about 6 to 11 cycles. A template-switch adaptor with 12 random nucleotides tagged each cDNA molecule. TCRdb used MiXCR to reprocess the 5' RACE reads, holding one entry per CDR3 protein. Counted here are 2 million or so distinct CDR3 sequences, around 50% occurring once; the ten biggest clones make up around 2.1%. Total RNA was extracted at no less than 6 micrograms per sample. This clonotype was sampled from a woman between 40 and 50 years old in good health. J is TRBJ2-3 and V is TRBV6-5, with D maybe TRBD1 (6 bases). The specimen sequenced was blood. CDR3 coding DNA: TGTGCCAGCAGTATACAGGGAAACACAGATACGCAGTATTTT. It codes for CASSIQGNTDTQYF.